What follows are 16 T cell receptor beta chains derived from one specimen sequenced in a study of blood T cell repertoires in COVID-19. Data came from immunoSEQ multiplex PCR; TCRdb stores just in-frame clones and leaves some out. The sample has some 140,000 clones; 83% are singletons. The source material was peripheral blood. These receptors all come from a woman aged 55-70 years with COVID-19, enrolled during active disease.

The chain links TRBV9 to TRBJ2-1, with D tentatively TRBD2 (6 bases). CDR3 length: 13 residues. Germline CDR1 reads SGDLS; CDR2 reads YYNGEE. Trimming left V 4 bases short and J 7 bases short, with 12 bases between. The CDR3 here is CASSTYSGNEQFF. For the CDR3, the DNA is TGTGCCAGCAGCACCTATAGCGGAAATGAGCAGTTCTTC.

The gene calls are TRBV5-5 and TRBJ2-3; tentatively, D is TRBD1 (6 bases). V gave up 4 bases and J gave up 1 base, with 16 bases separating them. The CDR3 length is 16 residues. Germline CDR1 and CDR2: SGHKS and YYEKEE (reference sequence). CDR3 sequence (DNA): TGTGCCAGCAGCCCCAGGCTGGGGGCTCGCACAGATACGCAGTATTTT. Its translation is CASSPRLGARTDTQYF.

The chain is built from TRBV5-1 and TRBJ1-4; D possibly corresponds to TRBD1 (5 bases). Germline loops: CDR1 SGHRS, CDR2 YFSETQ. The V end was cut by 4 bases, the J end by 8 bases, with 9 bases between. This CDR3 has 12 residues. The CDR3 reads CASSPGGEKLFF. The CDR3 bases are TGCGCCAGCAGCCCGGGGGGGGAAAAACTGTTTTTT.

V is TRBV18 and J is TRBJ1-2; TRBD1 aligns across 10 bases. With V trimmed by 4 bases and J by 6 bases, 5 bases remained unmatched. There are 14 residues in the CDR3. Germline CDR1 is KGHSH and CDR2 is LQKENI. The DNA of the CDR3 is TGTGCCAGCTCACGGGGACAGGGGAGTGATGGCTACACCTTC. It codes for CASSRGQGSDGYTF.

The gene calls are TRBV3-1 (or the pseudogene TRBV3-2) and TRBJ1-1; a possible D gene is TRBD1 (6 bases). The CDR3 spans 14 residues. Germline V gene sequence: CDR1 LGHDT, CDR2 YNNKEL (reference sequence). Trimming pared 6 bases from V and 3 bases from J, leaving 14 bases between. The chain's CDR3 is CASRSRGQYTEAFF. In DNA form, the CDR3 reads TGTGCCAGCAGAAGCCGCGGACAGTACACTGAAGCTTTCTTT.

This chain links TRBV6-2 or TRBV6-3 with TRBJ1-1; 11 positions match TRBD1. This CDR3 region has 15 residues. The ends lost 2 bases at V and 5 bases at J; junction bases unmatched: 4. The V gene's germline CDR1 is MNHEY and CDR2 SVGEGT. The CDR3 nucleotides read TGTGCCAGCAGTTACGGACAGGGGGCGCGAACTGAAGCTTTCTTT. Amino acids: CASSYGQGARTEAFF.

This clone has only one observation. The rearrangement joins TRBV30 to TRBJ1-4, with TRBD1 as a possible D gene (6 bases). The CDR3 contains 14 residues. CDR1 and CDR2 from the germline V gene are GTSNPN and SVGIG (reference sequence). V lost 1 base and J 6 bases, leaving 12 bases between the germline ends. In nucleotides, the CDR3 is TGTGCCTGGAGTGAAGGGGGAGAGGATGAAAAACTGTTTTTT. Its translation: CAWSEGGEDEKLFF.

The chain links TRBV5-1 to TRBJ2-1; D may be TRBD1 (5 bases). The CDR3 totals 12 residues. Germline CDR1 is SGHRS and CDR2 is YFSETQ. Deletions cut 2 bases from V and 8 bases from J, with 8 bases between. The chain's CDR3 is CASSLGVDEQFF. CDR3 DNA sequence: TGCGCCAGCAGCTTAGGGGTCGATGAGCAGTTCTTC.

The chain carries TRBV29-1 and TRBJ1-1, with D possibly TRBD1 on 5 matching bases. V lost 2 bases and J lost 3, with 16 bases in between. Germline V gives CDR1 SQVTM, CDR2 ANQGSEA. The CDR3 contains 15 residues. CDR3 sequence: CSVEWEGKVHTEAFF. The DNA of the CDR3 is TGCAGCGTTGAATGGGAGGGGAAGGTGCACACTGAAGCTTTCTTT.

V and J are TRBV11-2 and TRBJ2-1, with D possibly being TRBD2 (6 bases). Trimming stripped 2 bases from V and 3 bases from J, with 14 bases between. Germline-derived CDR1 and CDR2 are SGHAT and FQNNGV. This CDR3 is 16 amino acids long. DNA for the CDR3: TGTGCCAGCAGCTTAATCAGGAGGGCAGTCTACAATGAGCAGTTCTTC. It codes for CASSLIRRAVYNEQFF.

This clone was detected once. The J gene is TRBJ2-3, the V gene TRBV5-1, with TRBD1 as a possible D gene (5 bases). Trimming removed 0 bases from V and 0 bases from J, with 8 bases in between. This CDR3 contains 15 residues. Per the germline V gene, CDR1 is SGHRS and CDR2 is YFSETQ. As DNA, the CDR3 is TGCGCCAGCAGCTTGGGGACACCTAGCACAGATACGCAGTATTTT. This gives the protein CASSLGTPSTDTQYF.

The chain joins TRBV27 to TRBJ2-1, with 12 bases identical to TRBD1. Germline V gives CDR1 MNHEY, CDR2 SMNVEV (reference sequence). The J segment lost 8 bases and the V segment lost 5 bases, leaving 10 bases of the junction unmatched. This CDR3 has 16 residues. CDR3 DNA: TGTGCCAGCAGTCTCACCCCCGGGACAGGGGGCTATGAGCAGTTCTTC. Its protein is CASSLTPGTGGYEQFF.

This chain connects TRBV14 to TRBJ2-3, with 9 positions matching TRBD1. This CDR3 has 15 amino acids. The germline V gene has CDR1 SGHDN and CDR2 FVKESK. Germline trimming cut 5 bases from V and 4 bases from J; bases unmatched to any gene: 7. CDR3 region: CASSSRTGVADTQYF. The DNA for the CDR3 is TGTGCCAGCAGCTCGCGGACAGGGGTGGCAGATACGCAGTATTTT.

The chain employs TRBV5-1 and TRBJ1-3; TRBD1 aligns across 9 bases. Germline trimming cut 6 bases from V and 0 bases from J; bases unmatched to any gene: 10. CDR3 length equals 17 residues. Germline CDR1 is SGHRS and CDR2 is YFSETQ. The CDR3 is CASTDGTGSSSGNTIYF. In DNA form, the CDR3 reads TGCGCCAGCACCGACGGGACAGGGTCCTCCTCTGGAAACACCATATATTTT.

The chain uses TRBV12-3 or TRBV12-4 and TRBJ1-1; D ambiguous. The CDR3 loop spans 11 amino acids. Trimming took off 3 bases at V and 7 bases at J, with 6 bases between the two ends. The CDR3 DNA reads TGTGCCAGCAGTTTCGCGTATGAAGCTTTCTTT. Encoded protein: CASSFAYEAFF.

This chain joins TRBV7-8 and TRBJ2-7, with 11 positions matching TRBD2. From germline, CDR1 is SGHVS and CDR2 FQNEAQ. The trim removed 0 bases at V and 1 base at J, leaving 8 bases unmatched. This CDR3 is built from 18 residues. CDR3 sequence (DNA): TGTGCCAGCAGCTTAGCACCAGGTAGCGGGGGGGCGTCCTACGAGCAGTACGTC. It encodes CASSLAPGSGGASYEQYV.